This T cell receptor (beta chain) was captured by sequencing in a study of OX40 agonist ivuxolimab in advanced cancers. On the study more broadly: The dose-escalation cohort had hepatocellular carcinoma, melanoma, renal cell or head and neck cancer.

Produced via immunoSEQ multiplex PCR; TCRdb's table is partial and in-frame only. The sample has some 8,000 clones; about 80% are singletons. The ends lost 3 bases at V and 3 bases at J; junction bases unmatched: 7. This CDR3 has 16 amino acids. Germline V lookup: CDR1 SGDLS, CDR2 YYNGEE. The specimen comprised CD4+ or CD8+ T cells sorted from blood, sampled in a trial of the OX40 agonist ivuxolimab. This sequence was found in an adult with an advanced solid tumor such as melanoma, head and neck, liver or kidney cancer. V and J are TRBV9 and TRBJ2-5, with 11 bases lining up with TRBD2. CDR3 DNA sequence: TGTGCCAGCAGCGCCCCTGTGACTAGCGGGGAAGAGACCCAGTACTTC. This encodes CASSAPVTSGEETQYF.